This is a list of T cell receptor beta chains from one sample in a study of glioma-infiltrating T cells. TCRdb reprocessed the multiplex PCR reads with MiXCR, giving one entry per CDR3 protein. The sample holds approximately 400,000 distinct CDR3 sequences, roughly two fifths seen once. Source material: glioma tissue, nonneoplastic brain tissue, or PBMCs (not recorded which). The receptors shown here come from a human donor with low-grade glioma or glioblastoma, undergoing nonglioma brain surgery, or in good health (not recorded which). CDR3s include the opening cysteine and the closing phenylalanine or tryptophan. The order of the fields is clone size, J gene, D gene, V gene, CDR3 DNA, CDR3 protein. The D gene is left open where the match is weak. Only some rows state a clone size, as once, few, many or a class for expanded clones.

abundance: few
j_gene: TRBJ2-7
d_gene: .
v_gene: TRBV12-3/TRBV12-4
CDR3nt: TGTGCCAGCAGTTCGGCAGCTCCAGACGAGCAGTACTTC
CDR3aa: CASSSAAPDEQYF

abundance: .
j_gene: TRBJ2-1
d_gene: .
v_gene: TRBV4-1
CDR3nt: TGTGCCAGCAGCCCTTCACGTAGCTCCTACAATGAGCAGTTCTTC
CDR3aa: CASSPSRSSYNEQFF

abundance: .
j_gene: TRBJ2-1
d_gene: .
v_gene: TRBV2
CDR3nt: TGTGCCAGCAGTGAAGCGCGGTCGACCAATGAGCAGTTCTTC
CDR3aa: CASSEARSTNEQFF

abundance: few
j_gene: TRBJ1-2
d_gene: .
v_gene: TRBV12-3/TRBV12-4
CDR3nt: TGTGCCAGCGGACGGACAGCCGAGCCCAACTATGGCTACACCTTC
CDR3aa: CASGRTAEPNYGYTF

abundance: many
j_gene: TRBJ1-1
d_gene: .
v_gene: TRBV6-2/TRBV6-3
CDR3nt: TGTGCCAGCAGACTTAGGGGAATGAACACTGAAGCTTTCTTT
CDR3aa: CASRLRGMNTEAFF

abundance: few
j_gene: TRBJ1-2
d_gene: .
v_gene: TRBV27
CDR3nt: TGTGCCAGCAGTTTAAGGGCAGGGGTTAACTATGGCTACACCTTC
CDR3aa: CASSLRAGVNYGYTF

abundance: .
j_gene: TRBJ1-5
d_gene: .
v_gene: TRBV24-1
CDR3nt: TGTGCCACCAGTGCGGAGGGGAATCAGCCCCAGCATTTT
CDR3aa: CATSAEGNQPQHF

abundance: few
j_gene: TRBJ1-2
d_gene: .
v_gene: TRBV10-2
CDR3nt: TGCGCCAGTACCACCGGGCCGCGCTATGGCTACACCTTC
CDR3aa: CASTTGPRYGYTF

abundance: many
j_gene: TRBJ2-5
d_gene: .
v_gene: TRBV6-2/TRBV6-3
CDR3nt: TGTGCCAGCAGTGATACGTTTAAAGAGACCCAGTACTTC
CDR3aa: CASSDTFKETQYF

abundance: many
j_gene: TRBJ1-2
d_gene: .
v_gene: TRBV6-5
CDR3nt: TGTGCCAGCAGTTACCTTCAGGGAGGCTACACCTTC
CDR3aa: CASSYLQGGYTF

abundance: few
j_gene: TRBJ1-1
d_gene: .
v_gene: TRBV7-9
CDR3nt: TGTGCCAGCAGCCCGAGGGAAGGGAACACTGAAGCTTTCTTT
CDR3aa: CASSPREGNTEAFF

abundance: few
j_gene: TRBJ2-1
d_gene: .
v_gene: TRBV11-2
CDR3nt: TGTGCCAGCAGCTTCTACTACTCCTACAATGAGCAGTTCTTC
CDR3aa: CASSFYYSYNEQFF

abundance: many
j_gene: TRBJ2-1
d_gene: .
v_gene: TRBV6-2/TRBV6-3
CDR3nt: TGTGCCAGCAGTTCGGCGTCTTGGGTCAATGAGCAGTTCTTC
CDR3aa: CASSSASWVNEQFF

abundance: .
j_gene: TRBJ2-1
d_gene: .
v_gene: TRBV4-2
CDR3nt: TGTGCCAGCAGCTTAGGGGCGAACTGGCTCTACGAGCAGTTCTTC
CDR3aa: CASSLGANWLYEQFF

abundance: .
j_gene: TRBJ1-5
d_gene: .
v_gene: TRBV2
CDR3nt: TGTGCCAGCAGTGATTCCGTGGCCCAGCATTTT
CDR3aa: CASSDSVAQHF

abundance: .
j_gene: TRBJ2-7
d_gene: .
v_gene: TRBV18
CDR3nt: TGTGCCAGCTCACCAAGAACAGGGTCCCCCTACGAGCAGTACTTC
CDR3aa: CASSPRTGSPYEQYF

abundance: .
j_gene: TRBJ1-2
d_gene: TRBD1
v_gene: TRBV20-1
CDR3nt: TGCAGTGCTAGAGATCAGGGGGCCTACTATGGCTACACCTTC
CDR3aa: CSARDQGAYYGYTF

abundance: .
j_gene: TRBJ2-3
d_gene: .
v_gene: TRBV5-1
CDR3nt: TGCGCCAGCAGCCCAGGGTCCAACAGTAATACGCAGTATTTT
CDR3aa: CASSPGSNSNTQYF

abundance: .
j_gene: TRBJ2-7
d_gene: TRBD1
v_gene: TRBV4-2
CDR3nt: TGTGCCAGCAGAACAGACAGGGCGATATCCTACGAGCAGTACTTC
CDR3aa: CASRTDRAISYEQYF

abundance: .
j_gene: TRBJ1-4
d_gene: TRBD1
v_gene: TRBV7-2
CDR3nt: TGTGCCAGCAGCTTACAGACAGGGGGCGGATATAATGAAAAACTGTTTTTT
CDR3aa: CASSLQTGGGYNEKLFF

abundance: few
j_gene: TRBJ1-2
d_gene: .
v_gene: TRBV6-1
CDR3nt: TGTGCCAGCTGCCGCAATTGGAGGGCAGACTATGGCTACACCTTC
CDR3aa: CASCRNWRADYGYTF

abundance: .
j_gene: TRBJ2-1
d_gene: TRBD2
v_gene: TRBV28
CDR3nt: TGTGCCAGCTTACGAGGGGCTAGCGGGACGTACAATGAGCAGTTCTTC
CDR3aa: CASLRGASGTYNEQFF

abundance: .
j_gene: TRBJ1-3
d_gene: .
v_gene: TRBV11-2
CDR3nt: TGTGCCAGCAGCCTATCCTATCTCGGAAACACCATATATTTT
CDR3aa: CASSLSYLGNTIYF

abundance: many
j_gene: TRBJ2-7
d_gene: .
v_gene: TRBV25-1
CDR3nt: TGTGCCAGCAGTGAACCGACTAGTATTCAGCAGTACTTC
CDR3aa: CASSEPTSIQQYF

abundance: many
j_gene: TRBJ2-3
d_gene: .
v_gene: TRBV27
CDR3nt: TGTGCCAGCAGTCCCTCGATCTCTATCTACACGCAGTATTTT
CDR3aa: CASSPSISIYTQYF

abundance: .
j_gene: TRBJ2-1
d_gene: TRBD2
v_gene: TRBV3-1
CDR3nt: TGTGCCAGCAGCTACTTGGGCGGGAGGCAGTTCTTC
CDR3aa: CASSYLGGRQFF

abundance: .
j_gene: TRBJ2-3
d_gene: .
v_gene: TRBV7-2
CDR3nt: TGTGCCAGCAGCTCCGAGGCGGAAGATACGCAGTATTTT
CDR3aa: CASSSEAEDTQYF

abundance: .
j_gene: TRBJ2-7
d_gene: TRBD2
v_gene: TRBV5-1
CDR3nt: TGCGCCAGCAGCTTGGCCGTGTCGCCTAGCGGGATGAACGAGCAGTACTTC
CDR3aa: CASSLAVSPSGMNEQYF

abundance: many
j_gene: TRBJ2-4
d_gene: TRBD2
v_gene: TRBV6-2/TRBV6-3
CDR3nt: TGTGCCAGCAGTTCCTACCGGGGCGGGAGCGAAAACATTCAGTACTTC
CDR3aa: CASSSYRGGSENIQYF

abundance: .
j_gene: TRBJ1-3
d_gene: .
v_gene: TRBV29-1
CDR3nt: TGCAGCGGGACCGGAACTGGAAACACCATATATTTT
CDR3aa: CSGTGTGNTIYF

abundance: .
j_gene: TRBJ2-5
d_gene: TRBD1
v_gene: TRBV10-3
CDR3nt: TGTGCCATCAGTGGGGACAGGGGAAAAGAGACCCAGTACTTC
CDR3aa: CAISGDRGKETQYF

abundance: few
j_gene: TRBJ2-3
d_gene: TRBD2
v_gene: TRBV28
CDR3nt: TGTGCCAGCGGACTAGCGGCATCTGATACGCAGTATTTT
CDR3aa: CASGLAASDTQYF

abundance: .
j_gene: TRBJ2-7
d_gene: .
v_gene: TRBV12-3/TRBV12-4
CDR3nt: TGTGCCAGCAGCTGGGGGCCAAGCTCCTACGAGCAGTACTTC
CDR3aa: CASSWGPSSYEQYF

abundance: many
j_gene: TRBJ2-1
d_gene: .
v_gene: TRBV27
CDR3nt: TGTGCCAGCAGGGTCAGCTCCTACAATGAGCAGTTCTTC
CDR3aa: CASRVSSYNEQFF

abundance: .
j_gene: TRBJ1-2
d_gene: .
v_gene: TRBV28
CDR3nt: TGTGCCAGCAGTTTCGGGGGGCTTTATGGCTACACCTTC
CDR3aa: CASSFGGLYGYTF

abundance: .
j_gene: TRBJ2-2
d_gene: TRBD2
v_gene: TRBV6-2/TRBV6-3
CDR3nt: TGTGCCAGCAGAGGACTAGCGGAGGGGAACACCGGGGAGCTGTTTTTT
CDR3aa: CASRGLAEGNTGELFF

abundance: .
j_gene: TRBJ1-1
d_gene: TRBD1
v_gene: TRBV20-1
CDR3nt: TGCAGTGCTACACCACCAGGGGGATGGCGGGGGGCTTTCTTT
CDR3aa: CSATPPGGWRGAFF

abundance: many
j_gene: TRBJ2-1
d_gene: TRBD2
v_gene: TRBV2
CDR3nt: TGTGCCAGCAGTGCTCTAGCGGGATACAATGAGCAGTTCTTC
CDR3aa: CASSALAGYNEQFF

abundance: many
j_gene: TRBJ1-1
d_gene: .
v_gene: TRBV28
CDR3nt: TGTGCCAGCAGTAAAACTGTGAACACTGAAGCTTTCTTT
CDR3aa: CASSKTVNTEAFF

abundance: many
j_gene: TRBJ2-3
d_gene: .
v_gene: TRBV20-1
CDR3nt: TGCAGTGCTAGAGATTGGGCGTGGGTATCTAGCACAGATACGCAGTATTTT
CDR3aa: CSARDWAWVSSTDTQYF

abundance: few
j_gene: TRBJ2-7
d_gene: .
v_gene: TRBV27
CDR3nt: TGTGCCAGCAGTCCTGGTTGGGCCGAGTACCACGAGCAGTACTTC
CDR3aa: CASSPGWAEYHEQYF

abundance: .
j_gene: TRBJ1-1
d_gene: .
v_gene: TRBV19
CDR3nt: TGTGCCAGCAGTAGGTTCGGGATATTGAACACTGAAGCTTTCTTT
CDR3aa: CASSRFGILNTEAFF

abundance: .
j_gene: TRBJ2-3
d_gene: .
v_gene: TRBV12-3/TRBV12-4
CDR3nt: TGTGCCAGCAGCCATATATTGTACAGGGGGGTAGCGGGAGGCACAGATACGCAGTATTTT
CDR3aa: CASSHILYRGVAGGTDTQYF

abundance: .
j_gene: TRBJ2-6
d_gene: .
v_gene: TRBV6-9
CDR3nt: TGTGCCAGCAGTTATGGGGGATCGGCCAACGTCCTGACTTTC
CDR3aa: CASSYGGSANVLTF

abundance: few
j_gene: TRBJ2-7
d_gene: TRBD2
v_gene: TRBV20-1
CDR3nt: TGCAGTGCTAGAGATTTGGCGGGAGTCACCTACGAGCAGTACTTC
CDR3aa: CSARDLAGVTYEQYF

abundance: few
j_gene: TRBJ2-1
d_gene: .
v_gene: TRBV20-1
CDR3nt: TGCAGTGCTAGAGACAGGCTTATCCTCGAGCAGTTCTTC
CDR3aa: CSARDRLILEQFF

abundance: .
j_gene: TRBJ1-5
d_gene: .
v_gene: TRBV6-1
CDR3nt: TGTGCCATCAGTGAGTCTTCGGCCGGCGTTCAGCCCCAGCATTTT
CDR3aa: CAISESSAGVQPQHF

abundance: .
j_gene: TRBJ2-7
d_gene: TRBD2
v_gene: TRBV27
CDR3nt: TGTGCCAGCCTAAGCGGTAGCGGGCCCTCCTACGAGCAGTACTTC
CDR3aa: CASLSGSGPSYEQYF

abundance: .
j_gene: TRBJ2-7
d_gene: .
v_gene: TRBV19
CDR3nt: TGTGCCAGTAGTATAGATGAAGAGCGAAGGTATCCTTCCTACGAGCAGTACTTC
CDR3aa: CASSIDEERRYPSYEQYF

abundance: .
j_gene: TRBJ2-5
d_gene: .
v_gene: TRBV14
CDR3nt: TGTGCCAGCAGCCCGGAGCTAACGATAGGGACCCAGTACTTC
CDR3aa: CASSPELTIGTQYF

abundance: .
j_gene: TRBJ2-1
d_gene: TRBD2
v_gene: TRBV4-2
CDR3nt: TGTGCCAGCAGCCAAGATCCTACGAGGACTAGCGAGAGTGTTGAGCAGTTCTTC
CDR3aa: CASSQDPTRTSESVEQFF

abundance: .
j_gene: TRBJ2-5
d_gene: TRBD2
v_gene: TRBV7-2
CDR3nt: TGTGCCAGCAGTCCTGGGACTAGCGGGAGGTATGGAGAGACCCAGTACTTC
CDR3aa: CASSPGTSGRYGETQYF

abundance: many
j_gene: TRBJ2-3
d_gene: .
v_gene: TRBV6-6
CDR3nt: TGTGCCAGCAGTTATAGGGCGACAGATACGCAGTATTTT
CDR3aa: CASSYRATDTQYF

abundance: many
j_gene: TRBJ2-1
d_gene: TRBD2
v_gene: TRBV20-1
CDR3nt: TGCAGTGCTATAGGACTAGCGGGAGATGGTAATGAGCAGTTCTTC
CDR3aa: CSAIGLAGDGNEQFF

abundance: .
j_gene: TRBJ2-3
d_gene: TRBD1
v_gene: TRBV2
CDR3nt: TGTGCCAGCAGTGATGTAGGGACAGGGGAGTATTTT
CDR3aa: CASSDVGTGEYF

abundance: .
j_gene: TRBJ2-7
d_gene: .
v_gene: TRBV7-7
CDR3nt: TGTGCTAGCAGCTTAGCTGCTGGCCGGATCTACGAGCAGTACTTC
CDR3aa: CASSLAAGRIYEQYF

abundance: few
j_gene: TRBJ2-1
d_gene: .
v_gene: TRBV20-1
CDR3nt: TGCAGTGCTAGAGATCTTAAGGGCACACGTACCAATGAGCAGTTCTTC
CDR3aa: CSARDLKGTRTNEQFF

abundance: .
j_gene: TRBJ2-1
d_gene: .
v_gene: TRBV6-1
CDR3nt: TGTGACAGCACCCCCTCGAGGGGGCCGGGGGGCAATGAGCAGTTCTTC
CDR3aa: CDSTPSRGPGGNEQFF

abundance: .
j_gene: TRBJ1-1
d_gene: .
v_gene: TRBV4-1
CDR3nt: TGCGCCAGCAGACGAGGCACGAGGAACACTGAAGCTTTCTTT
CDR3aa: CASRRGTRNTEAFF